The next 7 T cell receptor beta chains were all read from a single sample in a study of T cell clusters in autoimmune cytopenias. Some 38,000 genome equivalents of blood DNA were amplified for TRB. TRB rearrangements were amplified by touch-down multiplex PCR with mixed TRB-A/B primers. TCRdb reworked the multiplex PCR reads into one entry per CDR3 protein, no DNA. The table lists approximately 6,500 distinct CDR3 sequences. The same sample was also used in a study of T cell repertoires in aging, cancer and after chemotherapy.

The specimen sequenced was peripheral blood. These receptor sequences come from a human donor in good health.

V is TRBV5-4 and J is TRBJ2-2; TCRdb gives TRBD1 as the D gene, but with no DNA this cannot be confirmed. Germline V gene lookup returns CDR1 SGHNT and CDR2 YYREEE (reference sequence). The CDR3 is 16 residues long. CDR3 sequence reads: CASSRESDRATGELFF.

This chain joins TRBV5-1 and TRBJ2-3; the TRBD2 assignment by TCRdb is unverifiable without DNA. CDR3 length: 14 residues. Germline CDR1 reads SGHRS; CDR2 reads YFSETQ. The CDR3 region is CASSLQALTDTQYF.

This clonotype ranks as medium-sized in terms of frequency. The rearrangement uses TRBV13 and TRBJ2-3; the TRBD1 assignment by TCRdb is unverifiable without DNA. CDR1 and CDR2 from the germline V gene are PRHDT and FYEKMQ (reference sequence). The CDR3 extends over 16 amino acids. The CDR3 loop reads CASSLVSVSLVDTQYF.

This chain's CDR3 is CASRTRQGAEGVQYF. The chain employs TRBV12-3 or TRBV12-4 and TRBJ2-5; TCRdb calls TRBD1, which cannot be checked without DNA. CDR3 length equals 15 residues.

Measured by frequency, this clonotype is medium-sized. V gene TRBV15 combines with J gene TRBJ2-3. CDR3 size: 16 residues. CDR1 and CDR2 from the germline V gene are LNHNV and YYDKDF (reference sequence). CDR3 in amino acids: CATSRGWVERTDTQYF.

The rearrangement links TRBV12-3 or TRBV12-4 to TRBJ2-7; TCRdb gives TRBD1 as the D gene, but with no DNA this cannot be confirmed. The CDR3 is made up of 16 amino acids. The CDR3 reads CASSSRQGPLSYEQYF.

The rearrangement links TRBV6-1 to TRBJ2-1; the D call of TRBD1 rests on TCRdb alone, since no DNA is present to check it. Looked up from germline, CDR1 is MNHNS and CDR2 is SASEGT. CDR3 size: 15 residues. CDR3 sequence reads: CASSVGQGIYNEQFF.